This T cell receptor (beta chain) was documented in a study of T cells in Graves' hyperthyroidism and ophthalmopathy. Overall study findings and caveats: The model identified upcoming ophthalmopathy a median 6.5 months ahead of onset.

This clonotype was found a few times. What it binds is not known. Patients aged 18 to 65 had newly diagnosed hyperthyroidism that had lasted under 2 months. Blood dates from first hyperthyroidism diagnosis, before any ophthalmopathy symptoms. The CDR3 regions of TCR beta were amplified from RNA transcripts. Using the HTBI primer set, a first-round RT-PCR was run on the TCR CDR3. TCRdb re-analysed the multiplex PCR reads in MiXCR, keeping a single row per CDR3 protein. The sample yields approximately 370,000 distinct CDR3 sequences, about 18% seen once. This CDR3 has 12 amino acids. Germline V gene sequence: CDR1 KGHSH, CDR2 LQKENI. V lost 5 bases to trimming and J lost 3 bases, with 8 bases between them.

The clonotype originates from a woman in her twenties or thirties with Graves' hyperthyroidism that later progressed to Graves' ophthalmopathy. Material for sequencing was blood. The chain recombines TRBV18 with TRBJ2-7; unclear D gene. CDR3 sequence: CASSVGHYEQYF. For the CDR3, the DNA is TGTGCCAGCTCAGTAGGCCACTACGAGCAGTACTTC.